This TCR beta chain originates from a study of T cell responses to AZD1222 COVID-19 vaccine. Turning to the study itself: Investigators merged groups given second doses at roughly 4 or roughly 12 weeks. General study findings and limits: Clonal diversity was possibly underestimated, and the donors were mostly white British, with more females. Increased Spike-specific TCR breadth and depth were observed after two AZD1222 doses.

About this clone: Its antigen is not known.

Using immunoSEQ multiplex PCR, the repertoire was profiled, and TCRdb retains in-frame clones only, with some absent. The repertoire holds 110,000 to 150,000 clones, with about 90% as singletons. Germline V lookup: CDR1 SGHRS, CDR2 YFSETQ. V was pared by 1 base and J by 5 bases, with 12 bases between. This CDR3 is built from 14 residues. The sample consisted of peripheral blood, taken on day 0 of AZD1222 vaccination. This clonotype was sampled from an adult in good health. V usage is TRBV5-1 and J usage is TRBJ1-2; D call uncertain. Here the CDR3 reads CASSLSFRNYGYTF. CDR3 DNA: TGCGCCAGCAGCTTGTCGTTCAGGAATTATGGCTACACCTTC.